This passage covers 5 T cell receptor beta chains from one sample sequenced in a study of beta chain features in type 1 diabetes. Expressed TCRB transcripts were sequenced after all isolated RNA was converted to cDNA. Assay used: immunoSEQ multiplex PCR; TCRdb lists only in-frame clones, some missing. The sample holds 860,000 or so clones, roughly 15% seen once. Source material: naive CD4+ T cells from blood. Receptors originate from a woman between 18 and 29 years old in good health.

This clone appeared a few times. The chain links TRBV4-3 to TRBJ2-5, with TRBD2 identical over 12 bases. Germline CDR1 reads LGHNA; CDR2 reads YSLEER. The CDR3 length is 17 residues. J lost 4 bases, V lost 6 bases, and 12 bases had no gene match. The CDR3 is CASSPRGPGLAGETQYF. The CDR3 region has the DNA TGCGCCAGCAGTCCAAGAGGACCGGGACTAGCGGGAGAGACCCAGTACTTC.

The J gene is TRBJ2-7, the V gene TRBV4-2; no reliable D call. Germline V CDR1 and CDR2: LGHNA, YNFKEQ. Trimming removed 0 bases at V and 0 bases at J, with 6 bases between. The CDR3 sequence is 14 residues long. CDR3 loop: CASSQDLPSYEQYF. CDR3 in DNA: TGTGCCAGCAGCCAAGACTTACCCTCCTACGAGCAGTACTTC.

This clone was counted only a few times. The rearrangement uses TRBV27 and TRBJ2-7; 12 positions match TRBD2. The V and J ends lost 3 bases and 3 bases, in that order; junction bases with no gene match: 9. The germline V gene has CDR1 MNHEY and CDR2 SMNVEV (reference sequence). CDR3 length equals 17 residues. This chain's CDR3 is CASSFRSGLAGRYEQYF. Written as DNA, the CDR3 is TGTGCCAGCAGTTTCCGCTCTGGACTAGCGGGACGCTACGAGCAGTACTTC.

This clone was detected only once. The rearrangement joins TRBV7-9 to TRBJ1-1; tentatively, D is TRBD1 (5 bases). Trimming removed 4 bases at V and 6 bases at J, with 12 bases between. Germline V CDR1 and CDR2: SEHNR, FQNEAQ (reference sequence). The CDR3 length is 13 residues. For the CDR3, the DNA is TGTGCCAGCAGCTCCCACAGGACGGCTGAAGCTTTCTTT. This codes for CASSSHRTAEAFF.

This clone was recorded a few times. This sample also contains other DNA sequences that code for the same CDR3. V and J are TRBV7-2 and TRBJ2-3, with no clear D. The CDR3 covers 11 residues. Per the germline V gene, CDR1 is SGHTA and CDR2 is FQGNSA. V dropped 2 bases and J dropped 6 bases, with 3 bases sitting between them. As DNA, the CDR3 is TGTGCCAGCAGCTTATTGGATACGCAGTATTTT. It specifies CASSLLDTQYF.